The 27 T cell receptor beta chains given below trace back to one sample, sequenced in a study of shared clonotypes between healthy human individuals. Libraries were prepared by immunoSEQ multiplex PCR; TCRdb keeps only in-frame clonotypes and omits some of them. The sample comprises a few hundred thousand clones, roughly 97% of which are singletons, and about 0.06% rests with the top ten. The sample consisted of naive CD4+ T cells sorted from blood. Indicated subset: CD45RA+ positively selected. The receptors stem from a woman aged 25 to 39 in good health.

The chain employs TRBV28 and TRBJ1-6; D ambiguous. The germline V gene encodes CDR1 MDHEN and CDR2 SYDVKM. The CDR3 is 14 amino acids. Trimming shortened V by 10 bases and J by 7 bases, and 17 bases separated the two germline ends. CDR3 in amino acids: CAISRPDLNSPLHF. The CDR3, as DNA: TGTGCCATCTCCCGCCCGGACCTCAATTCACCCCTCCACTTT.

CDR3 residues: CASSDSQGYGYTF. CDR3 sequence (DNA): TGTGCCAGCAGTGACTCTCAAGGCTATGGCTACACCTTC. The chain recombines TRBV6-4 with TRBJ1-2; D gene uncertain. V was shortened by 0 bases and J by 4 bases, with 6 bases between the two germline ends. CDR3 length: 13 residues. Germline assignment: CDR1 MRHNA and CDR2 SNTAGT.

J is TRBJ2-7 and V is TRBV5-1, with TRBD2 identical over 15 bases. With 4 bases clipped from V and 3 bases from J, the junction kept 5 bases outside the gene matches. The CDR3 runs 16 residues. CDR1 and CDR2 from the germline V gene are SGHRS and YFSETQ. The DNA of the CDR3 is TGCGCCAGCAGCGAGGGACTAGCGGGAGGAAGCTACGAGCAGTACTTC. Its translation is CASSEGLAGGSYEQYF.

V and J are TRBV14 and TRBJ1-4; D is possibly TRBD1 (5 bases). Germline CDR1 SGHDN, CDR2 FVKESK. V dropped 4 bases and J dropped 7 bases, with 16 bases sitting between them. The CDR3 runs to 15 residues. The CDR3 nucleotides are TGTGCCAGCAGCCCCCGGACACCCGGGTTTGAAAAACTGTTTTTT. It codes for CASSPRTPGFEKLFF. The full variable domain, its missing parts supplied by reference TRBV14 and TRBJ1-4, is EAGVTQFPSHSVIEKGQTVTLRCDPISGHDNLYWYRRVMGKEIKFLLHFVKESKQDESGMPNNRFLAERTGGTYSTLKVQPAELEDSGVYFCASSPRTPGFEKLFFGSGTQLSVL.

This sequence joins TRBV10-1 and TRBJ2-3; TRBD1 or TRBD2 may be the D gene (6 bases each). Germline CDR1 WNHNN, CDR2 SYGVQD (reference sequence). The CDR3 length is 15 residues. V was shortened by 9 bases and J by 2 bases, with 18 bases between the two germline ends. The CDR3: CASSKGGLATDTQYF. CDR3 bases: TGCGCCAGTTCGAAGGGGGGCCTTGCCACAGATACGCAGTATTTT.

V usage is TRBV15 and J usage is TRBJ1-3, with a weak D call TRBD1 (6 bases). The CDR3 spans 15 residues. Trimming took off 2 bases at V and 2 bases at J, with 10 bases between the two ends. Germline V gene sequence: CDR1 LNHNV, CDR2 YYDKDF (reference sequence). CDR3 region: CATSRSQGTGNTIYF. The CDR3 DNA is TGTGCCACCAGCAGAAGCCAGGGGACTGGAAACACCATATATTTT. Supplemented by reference TRBV15 and TRBJ1-3, the full variable domain reads DAMVIQNPRYQVTQFGKPVTLSCSQTLNHNVMYWYQQKSSQAPKLLFHYYDKDFNNEADTPDNFQSRRPNTSFCFLDIRSPGLGDTAMYLCATSRSQGTGNTIYFGEGSWLTVV.

This rearrangement joins TRBV11-2 to TRBJ1-3, with a weak D call TRBD1 (5 bases). Germline V gives CDR1 SGHAT, CDR2 FQNNGV. The germline V and J ends were trimmed by 1 base and 1 base, with 17 bases remaining between them. The CDR3 length is 18 residues. CDR3 protein: CASSLGGSGFASGNTIYF. DNA of the CDR3: TGTGCCAGCAGCTTAGGCGGCTCAGGGTTCGCATCTGGAAACACCATATATTTT.

The J gene is TRBJ1-1, the V gene TRBV19; 7 bases fit TRBD1. The J segment lost 8 bases and the V segment lost 2 bases, leaving 8 bases of the junction unmatched. This CDR3 is 14 amino acids long. Germline V gene sequence: CDR1 LNHDA, CDR2 SQIVND (reference sequence). The CDR3, as DNA: TGTGCCAGTAGTATAAGCGGGGGACAGACCGAAGCTTTCTTT. Translating it yields CASSISGGQTEAFF.

V gene TRBV27 combines with J gene TRBJ1-5, with 7 bases lining up with TRBD1. The CDR3 sequence is 14 residues long. V trimming: 5 bases; J trimming: 8 bases; junction bases outside the gene matches: 9. The germline V gene has CDR1 MNHEY and CDR2 SMNVEV (reference sequence). DNA for the CDR3: TGTGCCAGCAGTCCGGACAGGCTCGGGAAGCCCCAGCATTTT. Translated, it gives CASSPDRLGKPQHF.

The gene calls are TRBV2 and TRBJ2-7; 8 bases are a match to TRBD1. V lost 4 bases, J lost 7 bases, and 12 bases stayed unmatched. There are 15 residues in the CDR3. The germline V gene encodes CDR1 SNHLY and CDR2 FYNNEI. The CDR3 loop reads CASSGQGTGEREQYF. CDR3 nucleotide sequence: TGTGCCAGCAGTGGACAGGGGACCGGGGAGAGGGAGCAGTACTTC.

Remarks on this clone: Different DNA sequences within this sample yield the same CDR3. J is TRBJ1-1 and V is TRBV6-5; D uncertain. The CDR3 loop spans 13 amino acids. The germline CDR1 and CDR2 sequences are MNHEY and SVGAGI. V lost 6 bases, J lost 1 base, and 9 bases lay in between. For the CDR3, the DNA is TGTGCCAGCAGCCGGACCGGGAACACTGAAGCTTTCTTT. Encoded protein: CASSRTGNTEAFF.

V usage is TRBV15 and J usage is TRBJ2-7, with no clear D. Deletions cut 3 bases from V and 0 bases from J, with 12 bases between. The CDR3 length is 15 residues. The germline V gene encodes CDR1 LNHNV and CDR2 YYDKDF (reference sequence). The CDR3 nucleotides read TGTGCCACCAGCAGGGATCTCCCGAGCTCCTACGAGCAGTACTTC. It is translated as CATSRDLPSSYEQYF.

Regarding this clone: At the DNA level, this CDR3 is encoded by other sequences in the same sample as well. J is TRBJ1-2 and V is TRBV29-1; D is ambiguous. This CDR3 spans 11 amino acids. The V and J ends lost 6 bases and 7 bases respectively, with 12 bases between them. The germline V gene has CDR1 SQVTM and CDR2 ANQGSEA. CDR3 in DNA: TGCAGCGTCACACCGGAGGCTGGCTACACCTTC. It encodes CSVTPEAGYTF.

CDR3 region: CASSLGGRLDQPQHF. The CDR3, as DNA: TGCGCCAGCAGCTTAGGGGGACGTCTCGATCAGCCCCAGCATTTT. The gene calls are TRBV5-1 and TRBJ1-5, with a tentative D call TRBD1 (6 bases). CDR3 length equals 15 residues. V was shortened by 2 bases and J by 5 bases, with 14 bases between the two germline ends. Germline-derived CDR1 and CDR2 are SGHRS and YFSETQ.

The chain recombines TRBV28 with TRBJ2-1; D possibly matches TRBD1 or TRBD2 (5 bases each). Trimming left V 6 bases short and J 8 bases short, with 17 bases between. Germline V CDR1 and CDR2: MDHEN, SYDVKM. The CDR3 is made up of 14 amino acids. DNA for the CDR3: TGTGCCAGCAGCCCACTGTCCCTGGGGGATGAGCAGTTCTTC. Amino acids: CASSPLSLGDEQFF.

This chain joins TRBV28 and TRBJ2-7; TRBD2 agrees at 12 bases. CDR3 size: 17 residues. Per the germline V gene, CDR1 is MDHEN and CDR2 is SYDVKM. With 4 bases clipped from V and 4 bases from J, the junction kept 11 bases outside the gene matches. As DNA, the CDR3 is TGTGCCAGCAGTTACCGCGGACTAGCGGGACGCGGGTACGAGCAGTACTTC. This encodes CASSYRGLAGRGYEQYF. Together with reference TRBV28 and TRBJ2-7, the CDR3 gives the full variable domain: DVKVTQSSRYLVKRTGEKVFLECVQDMDHENMFWYRQDPGLGLRLIYFSYDVKMKEKGDIPEGYSVSREKKERFSLILESASTNQTSMYLCASSYRGLAGRGYEQYFGPGTRLTVT.

The chain uses TRBV10-3 and TRBJ2-2; D is tentatively TRBD1 or TRBD2 (5 bases each). CDR1 is ENHRY, CDR2 SYGVKD, per germline. The CDR3 is 17 residues long. The V gene lost 6 bases and the J gene lost 4 bases, with 21 bases spanning the gap. The CDR3: CAIRSPVGVGGTGELFF. DNA for the CDR3: TGTGCCATCAGATCACCTGTCGGGGTTGGGGGCACCGGGGAGCTGTTTTTT.

This sequence joins TRBV2 and TRBJ1-4, with D possibly TRBD1 on 5 matching bases. Germline V gene sequence: CDR1 SNHLY, CDR2 FYNNEI. The CDR3 has 13 amino acids. Trimming pared 11 bases from V and 5 bases from J, leaving 15 bases between. CDR3 in DNA: TGTGCCGGTACCGGGGCAGAGAATGAAAAACTGTTTTTT. This encodes CAGTGAENEKLFF.

The genes are TRBV28 and TRBJ2-7; D is uncertain. CDR3 length equals 14 residues. From germline, CDR1 is MDHEN and CDR2 SYDVKM. V was clipped by 6 bases and J by 4 bases, with 16 bases between them. The CDR3: CASSKGPRSYEQYF. Here the CDR3 DNA reads TGTGCCAGCAGCAAAGGACCCCGTTCTTACGAGCAGTACTTC.

The CDR3 sequence: CASSLEGAYGSGYTF. In DNA form, the CDR3 reads TGTGCCAGCAGTTTAGAGGGGGCGTACGGTTCTGGCTACACCTTC. The chain joins TRBV28 to TRBJ1-2, with 7 positions matching TRBD1. With V trimmed by 2 bases and J by 7 bases, 10 bases remained unmatched. The germline gives CDR1 MDHEN, CDR2 SYDVKM. The CDR3 covers 15 residues.

This chain joins TRBV6-1 and TRBJ2-7; 9 bases map to TRBD1. V was pared by 8 bases and J by 5 bases, with 7 bases of the junction left unmatched. Germline CDR1 and CDR2: MNHNS and SASEGT. The CDR3 loop spans 13 amino acids. DNA for the CDR3: TGTGCCAGCGCCGGGACAGGGTACCACGAGCAGTACTTC. Translation gives CASAGTGYHEQYF.

The chain employs TRBV19 and TRBJ2-3; 11 bases are shared with TRBD2. The ends lost 1 base at V and 0 bases at J; junction bases unmatched: 6. The CDR3 has 18 residues. Per the germline V gene, CDR1 is LNHDA and CDR2 is SQIVND (reference sequence). The DNA for the CDR3 is TGTGCCAGTAGTATAGGACTAGCGGGGACGACTAGCACAGATACGCAGTATTTT. Protein sequence: CASSIGLAGTTSTDTQYF.

The DNA for the CDR3 is TGCGCCAGCAGCCAAGATCAGGGACTCAATGAGCAGTTCTTC. This translates into CASSQDQGLNEQFF. The chain couples TRBV4-1 to TRBJ2-1; a weak D match, TRBD2 (6 bases). V was cut by 0 bases and J by 6 bases, with 9 bases left in between. The V gene's germline CDR1 is MGHRA and CDR2 YSYEKL. CDR3 length: 14 residues.

The V gene is TRBV7-2, the J gene TRBJ2-5; D gene ambiguous. This CDR3 contains 13 residues. Germline V CDR1 and CDR2: SGHTA, FQGNSA. Trimming pared 2 bases from V and 0 bases from J, leaving 4 bases between. CDR3 nucleotide sequence: TGTGCCAGCAGCTTAACGAACCAAGAGACCCAGTACTTC. Translated, it gives CASSLTNQETQYF.

The chain combines TRBV5-1 with TRBJ2-5; D uncertain. Looked up from germline, CDR1 is SGHRS and CDR2 is YFSETQ. With 4 bases removed from V and 11 bases from J, the gap between germline ends came to 18 bases. The CDR3 is 13 residues long. The DNA for the CDR3 is TGCGCCAGCAGCCCCCGATTTTCCCCGGAGCAGTACTTC. Protein product: CASSPRFSPEQYF.

This clone occurred once. The chain carries TRBV19 and TRBJ2-3; 13 bases match TRBD2. CDR3 length equals 16 residues. Germline CDR1 and CDR2: LNHDA and SQIVND (reference sequence). The V and J ends lost 3 bases and 7 bases, in that order; junction bases with no gene match: 7. CDR3 DNA sequence: TGTGCCAGTAGTATCGGACTAGCGGGAGTCGGAAATACGCAGTATTTT. Its translation is CASSIGLAGVGNTQYF.

In DNA form, the CDR3 reads TGCGCCAGCAGCCTGACTAGCGGGAGAAGCTCCTACAATGAGCAGTTCTTC. As protein: CASSLTSGRSSYNEQFF. The chain uses TRBV5-1 and TRBJ2-1; TRBD2 matches 12 bases. Germline-derived CDR1 and CDR2 are SGHRS and YFSETQ. The length of the CDR3 is 17 residues. With 4 bases clipped from V and 0 bases from J, the junction kept 5 bases outside the gene matches.